One sample yielded the 20 T cell receptor beta chains listed below, sequenced in a study of PD-1 blockade in classical Hodgkin lymphoma. Stated time point: cycle 4 day 1 (C4D1), after less than 7 weeks of nivolumab. All trial patients relapsed after autologous stem cell transplantation. Magnetic depletion of unwanted cells isolated CD4+ T cells from thawed PBMCs. Sequencing used immunoSEQ multiplex PCR; TCRdb keeps in-frame clones, though not all of them. Of around 25,000 clones in the sample, around 85% were seen once. Material: CD4+ T cells from blood, obtained before the fourth cycle of nivolumab. All receptors derive from a human donor with classical Hodgkin lymphoma.

The CDR3: CASSVEPSGTHEQYF. CDR3 in DNA: TGTGCCAGCAGCGTAGAACCTAGCGGGACCCACGAGCAGTACTTC. The rearrangement links TRBV9 to TRBJ2-7; 9 bases match TRBD2. Germline V gene sequence: CDR1 SGDLS, CDR2 YYNGEE. Trimming at V came to 0 bases and at J to 5 bases, leaving 6 bases not matched to a gene. The CDR3 is made up of 15 amino acids.

The chain couples TRBV5-1 to TRBJ2-7; D unclear. The CDR3 runs to 15 residues. Germline CDR1 reads SGHRS; CDR2 reads YFSETQ. Deletions cut 0 bases from V and 4 bases from J, with 14 bases between. DNA of the CDR3: TGCGCCAGCAGCTTGGAACCTGTTCCCTTTTACGAGCAGTACTTC. It specifies CASSLEPVPFYEQYF.

V gene TRBV5-1 combines with J gene TRBJ2-6; TRBD2 is a possible D gene (5 bases). V lost 4 bases and J 2 bases, leaving 10 bases between the germline ends. The germline gives CDR1 SGHRS, CDR2 YFSETQ. The CDR3 runs 15 residues. The CDR3 DNA sequence: TGCGCCAGCAGCCCGGAGGCGGCTGGGGCCAACGTCCTGACTTTC. Its translation: CASSPEAAGANVLTF.

The CDR3 is CASSLGTTRISYEQYF. The CDR3 coding sequence is TGTGCCAGCAGCTTAGGGACCACTCGAATCTCCTACGAGCAGTACTTC. This chain connects TRBV7-2 to TRBJ2-7; no definite D call. Between the trimmed V and J ends, which lost 1 base and 0 bases, there was a span of 13 bases. CDR3 length: 16 amino acids. The germline CDR1 and CDR2 sequences are SGHTA and FQGNSA.

This chain uses TRBV18 with TRBJ1-2; TRBD1 matches at 7 bases. The CDR3 contains 16 residues. V was pared by 0 bases and J by 6 bases, with 10 bases of the junction left unmatched. CDR1 KGHSH and CDR2 LQKENI come from the germline V gene. Written as DNA, the CDR3 is TGTGCCAGCTCACCACCGGGAGGGAGGGGGCTAGATGGCTACACCTTC. As protein: CASSPPGGRGLDGYTF.

V gene TRBV10-3 combines with J gene TRBJ2-7, with a possible D match to TRBD1 (6 bases). Trimming took 7 bases from V and 5 from J, leaving 24 bases between them. The germline CDR1 and CDR2 sequences are ENHRY and SYGVKD. CDR3 length equals 16 residues. Here the CDR3 DNA reads TGTGCCATCAACGCGCAGGGGCCGAAACCCTCTCACGAGCAGTACTTC. Its protein is CAINAQGPKPSHEQYF.

The genes are TRBV7-9 and TRBJ2-7; 8 bases align to TRBD2. CDR1 SEHNR and CDR2 FQNEAQ come from the germline V gene (reference sequence). The CDR3 totals 12 residues. This chain's CDR3 is CDGGGRRYEQYF. The CDR3 coding sequence is TGTGATGGAGGCGGGAGGAGATACGAGCAGTACTTC.

The rearrangement uses TRBV6-1 and TRBJ2-1; weak D call: TRBD1 (5 bases). V dropped 2 bases and J dropped 6 bases, with 14 bases sitting between them. This CDR3 has 15 amino acids. Germline V CDR1 and CDR2: MNHNS, SASEGT. CDR3 sequence: CASSEQGTSFNEQFF. CDR3 bases: TGTGCCAGCAGTGAACAGGGTACCTCTTTCAATGAGCAGTTCTTC.

V usage is TRBV28 and J usage is TRBJ1-1; 7 bases map to TRBD1. The CDR3 has 15 amino acids. Germline V gene lookup returns CDR1 MDHEN and CDR2 SYDVKM. V lost 6 bases to trimming and J lost 1 base; unmatched junction nucleotides: 8. In DNA, the CDR3 is TGTGCCAGCAGCCGGACCGGGACAGAGAACACTGAAGCTTTCTTT. This sequence encodes CASSRTGTENTEAFF.

This chain joins TRBV5-1 and TRBJ2-3; weak D call: TRBD1 (5 bases). V lost 3 bases and J lost 3, with 11 bases in between. Germline CDR1 and CDR2: SGHRS and YFSETQ. The CDR3 is 14 amino acids. CDR3 coding DNA: TGCGCCAGCAGCTCCGGACAAGGAACAGATACGCAGTATTTT. It specifies CASSSGQGTDTQYF.

V and J are TRBV11-3 and TRBJ2-1; tentative D call: TRBD2 (5 bases). Germline V gene data show CDR1 as SGHNT and CDR2 as YENEEA. The V gene lost 0 bases and the J gene lost 0 bases, with 6 bases spanning the gap. This CDR3 comprises 15 residues. The CDR3, as DNA: TGTGCCAGCAGCTTAGACGGGGACTCCTACAATGAGCAGTTCTTC. Its translation is CASSLDGDSYNEQFF.

The rearrangement uses TRBV18 and TRBJ1-1; 7 bases line up with TRBD1. This CDR3 contains 16 residues. The V segment lost 8 bases and the J segment 0 bases; nucleotides outside the gene matches: 12. In germline, CDR1 is KGHSH, CDR2 LQKENI. The CDR3 DNA is TGTGCCAGCAGACCGGGACAGAAGACTATGAACACTGAAGCTTTCTTT. It codes for CASRPGQKTMNTEAFF.

Turning to this clone: The identical CDR3 is also encoded by other nucleotide sequences in the sample. This sequence joins TRBV7-2 and TRBJ2-5; D may match TRBD1 or TRBD2 (6 bases each). The CDR3 is 14 amino acids. V was cut by 0 bases and J by 4 bases, with 9 bases left in between. In germline, CDR1 is SGHTA, CDR2 FQGNSA. CDR3 nucleotide sequence: TGTGCCAGCAGCTTAGCGGGGGGCGGAGAGACCCAGTACTTC. It is translated as CASSLAGGGETQYF.

The chain joins TRBV6-5 to TRBJ2-7, with 8 bases lining up with TRBD1. J lost 2 bases, V lost 8 bases, and 11 bases had no gene match. CDR1 MNHEY and CDR2 SVGAGI come from the germline V gene. CDR3 length equals 15 residues. The CDR3 spells CASGLAGTGAYEQYF. As DNA, the CDR3 is TGTGCCAGCGGATTGGCCGGGACAGGCGCCTACGAGCAGTACTTC.

The chain has TRBV7-9 and TRBJ1-1; possibly TRBD1 for D (5 bases). The CDR3 is made up of 16 amino acids. From germline, CDR1 is SEHNR and CDR2 FQNEAQ (reference sequence). The germline V and J ends were trimmed by 5 bases and 1 base, with 17 bases remaining between them. CDR3: CASSPLTGTANTEAFF. The CDR3 DNA reads TGTGCCAGCAGCCCCTTAACCGGGACGGCGAACACTGAAGCTTTCTTT.

The chain links TRBV14 to TRBJ2-5; 8 bases fit TRBD1. CDR1 is SGHDN and CDR2 is FVKESK in the germline V gene. V gave up 4 bases and J gave up 4 bases; unmatched junction bases: 14. This CDR3 is built from 17 residues. The chain's CDR3 is CASSRRPLGQGGETQYF. In DNA, the CDR3 is TGTGCCAGCAGCCGCCGCCCCCTCGGACAGGGTGGAGAGACCCAGTACTTC. Full variable domain (missing parts from reference TRBV14 and TRBJ2-5): EAGVTQFPSHSVIEKGQTVTLRCDPISGHDNLYWYRRVMGKEIKFLLHFVKESKQDESGMPNNRFLAERTGGTYSTLKVQPAELEDSGVYFCASSRRPLGQGGETQYFGPGTRLLVL.

This clone turned up a few times. The chain has TRBV2 and TRBJ1-2; D gene ambiguous. Germline lookup yields CDR1 SNHLY and CDR2 FYNNEI. V dropped 1 base and J dropped 8 bases, with 8 bases sitting between them. The CDR3 runs to 12 residues. The CDR3 sequence is CASSEGARGYTF. The CDR3 DNA reads as TGTGCCAGCAGTGAAGGGGCGAGGGGCTACACCTTC.

The chain couples TRBV4-2 to TRBJ1-2; 9 bases are shared with TRBD1. The germline gives CDR1 LGHNA, CDR2 YNFKEQ. This CDR3 comprises 14 residues. The J segment lost 2 bases and the V segment lost 5 bases, leaving 3 bases of the junction unmatched. The DNA of the CDR3 is TGTGCCAGCAGCTCGGGACAGGGAAACTATGGCTACACCTTC. Amino acid sequence: CASSSGQGNYGYTF.

This clone was detected only once. CDR3 residues: CASSPMGGSANGYTF. For the CDR3, the DNA is TGCGCCAGCAGCCCTATGGGGGGAAGTGCAAATGGCTACACCTTC. V gene TRBV5-1 combines with J gene TRBJ1-2; tentatively, D is TRBD1 (5 bases). Looked up from germline, CDR1 is SGHRS and CDR2 is YFSETQ. This CDR3 is 15 amino acids long. V was pared by 4 bases and J by 6 bases, with 19 bases between.

The chain has TRBV5-1 and TRBJ2-1; unclear D gene. V was clipped by 0 bases and J by 7 bases, with 14 bases between them. The CDR3 has 15 amino acids. The germline V gene has CDR1 SGHRS and CDR2 YFSETQ. As DNA, the CDR3 is TGCGCCAGCAGCTTGGGTAGACCCTTAGCTAATGAGCAGTTCTTC. Its translation: CASSLGRPLANEQFF.